The 6 T cell receptor beta chains below were found in one sample sequenced in a study of CD8 T cells in ankylosing spondylitis. TCRdb recomputed calls from the 5' RACE reads with MiXCR, one row per CDR3 protein. The profile shows roughly 130,000 distinct CDR3 sequences, roughly 8.4% of them singletons. Sample: synovial fluid, either unsorted or a sorted T cell fraction (not recorded which). These receptors originate from a male donor with ankylosing spondylitis.

There are many counts of this clonotype. V usage is TRBV11-1 and J usage is TRBJ2-1; 9 positions match TRBD2. There are 19 residues in the CDR3. After removal of 4 bases from V and 1 base from J, the junction contained 14 bases not matched to a gene. Germline CDR1 SGHAT, CDR2 FQDESV (reference sequence). CDR3: CASSSWEGSGGYSYNEQFF. CDR3 DNA sequence: TGTGCCAGCAGCTCGTGGGAAGGTAGCGGGGGATATTCCTACAATGAGCAGTTCTTC.

This clonotype showed up many times. The chain has TRBV4-1 and TRBJ1-5, with D uncertain. The V end lost 6 bases, the J end lost 2 bases, and 11 bases lay between the germline ends. CDR1 is MGHRA and CDR2 is YSYEKL in the germline V gene. The CDR3 is 14 amino acids. CDR3 amino acids: CASSPPGGNQPQHF. In DNA form, the CDR3 reads TGCGCCAGCAGTCCTCCCGGGGGCAATCAGCCCCAGCATTTT.

This chain uses TRBV14 with TRBJ2-6; D may be TRBD2 (6 bases). Germline lookup yields CDR1 SGHDN and CDR2 FVKESK. Trimming removed 4 bases at V and 2 bases at J, with 15 bases between. The CDR3 consists of 17 residues. This CDR3 is CASSLLRGGTGANVLTF. As DNA, the CDR3 is TGTGCCAGCAGCCTCCTAAGAGGAGGGACTGGGGCCAACGTCCTGACTTTC.

In this sample, this clonotype turned up a few times. V gene TRBV28 combines with J gene TRBJ2-5, with D tentatively TRBD1 or TRBD2 (6 bases each). Deletions cut 5 bases from V and 4 bases from J, with 14 bases between. CDR1 and CDR2 from the germline V gene are MDHEN and SYDVKM. CDR3 length: 14 residues. The CDR3 DNA reads as TGTGCCAGCAGTCCAGGAGGGGGAGTAGAGACCCAGTACTTC. The encoded protein is CASSPGGGVETQYF.

This chain connects TRBV30 to TRBJ2-5; D unclear. The CDR3 runs to 12 residues. Germline CDR1 is GTSNPN and CDR2 is SVGIG (reference sequence). Trimming took off 4 bases at V and 5 bases at J, with 11 bases between the two ends. The CDR3 is CAWKAVGETQYF. The DNA of the CDR3 is TGTGCCTGGAAGGCCGTAGGGGAGACCCAGTACTTC.

Notes on this clonotype: A single base separates this from a much larger clone, so it may be a read error. The rearrangement links TRBV28 to TRBJ2-7, with D unclear. The CDR3 sequence is 11 residues long. Germline lookup yields CDR1 MDHEN and CDR2 SYDVKM. The CDR3 reads CARSLKYEQYF. The CDR3 DNA follows: TGTGCCAGAAGTTTAAAGTACGAGCAGTACTTC.